This T cell receptor (beta chain) was captured by sequencing in a study of T cells in Graves' hyperthyroidism and ophthalmopathy. Study conclusions and caveats: The authors' 13 V-J model separated ophthalmopathy from stable hyperthyroidism.

As to this clonotype: Its target is not known.

Disease duration under 2 months; hyperthyroidism patients were aged 18 to 65. Exclusion of patients followed from uncontrolled infection, other autoimmune disease, pregnancy or lactation. PBMCs came from more than 9 ml fresh peripheral blood. Regions amplified from RNA transcripts were the TCR beta CDR3 regions. When the TCR CDR3 underwent first-round RT-PCR, the HTBI primer set was used. TCRdb independently ran MiXCR on the multiplex PCR reads; one entry per CDR3 protein. The sample contains a few hundred thousand distinct CDR3 sequences, approximately 20% of which appear only once. Trimming removed 2 bases at V and 0 bases at J, with 29 bases between. The CDR3 extends over 21 amino acids. Per the germline V gene, CDR1 is SEHNR and CDR2 is FQNEAQ (reference sequence).

The origin of this receptor is a man between 35 and 55 years old with Graves' hyperthyroidism. The chain combines TRBV7-9 with TRBJ2-7, with D possibly being TRBD2 (6 bases). The sample consisted of blood. The chain's CDR3 is CASSLFRLASLPTPPSYEQYF. The CDR3 coding sequence is TGTGCCAGCAGCTTATTCCGGCTAGCGAGCTTACCGACACCTCCCTCCTACGAGCAGTACTTC.